Listed below are T cell receptor beta chains from one sample, sequenced in a study of T cell changes during pregnancy in multiple sclerosis. The repertoire was sequenced with immunoSEQ multiplex PCR; TCRdb's copy has only in-frame clones and lacks some. The sample contains about 36,000 clones, 93% of which appear only once. The sequenced sample was CD4+ T cells from peripheral blood mononuclear cells, obtained in the first trimester of pregnancy. These receptors all stem from a female donor with multiple sclerosis, enrolled in a pregnancy study. Each CDR3 is given with its conserved first and last residue. A D gene is named only where the DNA matches it firmly. Size is stated for part of the rows, as once, few or many counts, or as a class when the clone is expanded.

clone_size | j_call | d_call | v_call | cdr3_aa | cdr3_nt
. | TRBJ2-7 | . | TRBV29-1 | CSVIQTGTSYEQYF | TGCAGCGTCATCCAGACAGGCACGTCCTACGAGCAGTACTTC
. | TRBJ1-5 | . | TRBV19 | CASSQGFSGQPQHF | TGTGCCAGTAGTCAGGGATTTAGCGGTCAGCCCCAGCATTTT
. | TRBJ1-2 | . | TRBV19 | CASKEDYYGYTF | TGTGCCAGTAAGGAGGACTACTATGGCTACACCTTC
. | TRBJ1-4 | . | TRBV7-2 | CASSGIAGVEKLFF | TGTGCCAGCAGCGGTATAGCAGGGGTTGAAAAACTGTTTTTT
once | TRBJ2-1 | TRBD1 | TRBV7-8 | CASSGRQGHNEQFF | TGTGCCAGCAGCGGACGACAGGGCCACAATGAGCAGTTCTTC
. | TRBJ2-3 | TRBD2 | TRBV6-5 | CASSGTSGGADTQYF | TGTGCCAGCAGCGGGACTAGCGGGGGGGCAGATACGCAGTATTTT
. | TRBJ1-4 | . | TRBV18 | CASSALGVPNEKLFF | TGTGCCAGCTCAGCCCTCGGGGTCCCTAATGAAAAACTGTTTTTT
. | TRBJ2-7 | TRBD1 | TRBV6-6 | CASSPRGQGPLYEQYF | TGTGCCAGCAGCCCCCGAGGACAGGGGCCCTTGTACGAGCAGTACTTC
. | TRBJ2-7 | TRBD1 | TRBV18 | CASSPGTGFSEQYF | TGTGCCAGCTCACCTGGGACAGGGTTTAGCGAGCAGTACTTC
. | TRBJ2-1 | . | TRBV27 | CASSARLVEDEQFF | TGTGCCAGCAGTGCCCGACTAGTCGAGGATGAGCAGTTCTTC
once | TRBJ2-7 | TRBD2 | TRBV28 | CAITSGRDYEQYF | TGTGCCATTACTAGCGGGAGAGACTACGAGCAGTACTTC
. | TRBJ2-2 | . | TRBV9 | CASSVEIPGAVGTGELFF | TGTGCCAGCAGCGTAGAGATCCCAGGGGCAGTAGGAACCGGGGAGCTGTTTTTT
once | TRBJ1-4 | . | TRBV27 | CASSLTKPGGRGELFF | TGTGCCAGCAGTTTAACTAAACCGGGGGGCCGTGGAGAACTGTTTTTT
. | TRBJ1-1 | TRBD1 | TRBV10-1 | CASSERQGMNTEAFF | TGCGCCAGCAGTGAGAGACAGGGGATGAACACTGAAGCTTTCTTT
. | TRBJ1-2 | . | TRBV7-2 | CASSLEARSGGYTF | TGTGCCAGCAGCTTAGAGGCCAGGAGCGGTGGCTACACCTTC
. | TRBJ2-7 | . | TRBV27 | CASSFNPRVYEQYF | TGTGCCAGCAGTTTCAACCCCAGGGTCTACGAGCAGTACTTC
. | TRBJ1-2 | . | TRBV9 | CASSVARDSYGYTF | TGTGCCAGCAGCGTAGCTAGAGACAGCTATGGCTACACCTTC
. | TRBJ2-1 | TRBD2 | TRBV30 | CAGGTSGINEQFF | TGTGCCGGAGGGACTAGCGGGATTAATGAGCAGTTCTTC
. | TRBJ1-1 | TRBD1 | TRBV5-1 | CASSSSGTGNTEAFF | TGCGCCAGCAGCTCGTCCGGGACAGGTAACACTGAAGCTTTCTTT
. | TRBJ1-1 | TRBD1 | TRBV7-2 | CASRDTGGTTEAFF | TGTGCCAGCAGGGATACAGGGGGCACCACTGAAGCTTTCTTT
. | TRBJ2-2 | TRBD2 | TRBV27 | CASSLGVAGDTGELFF | TGTGCCAGCAGTTTAGGGGTAGCGGGGGACACCGGGGAGCTGTTTTTT
. | TRBJ1-5 | . | TRBV6-5 | CASSYPPAAINQPQHF | TGTGCCAGCAGTTACCCTCCGGCGGCGATCAATCAGCCCCAGCATTTT
. | TRBJ2-5 | TRBD1 | TRBV5-8 | CASTPTGGLETQYF | TGTGCCAGCACCCCGACAGGGGGCTTAGAGACCCAGTACTTC
. | TRBJ1-2 | . | TRBV7-9 | CASSLVQPNYGYTF | TGTGCCAGCAGCTTGGTACAACCTAACTATGGCTACACCTTC
. | TRBJ1-1 | . | TRBV5-1 | CASSPGGGGYTEAFF | TGCGCCAGCAGCCCGGGCGGTGGCGGGTACACTGAAGCTTTCTTT
few | TRBJ1-5 | . | TRBV2 | CASSGSAGGSNQPQHF | TGTGCCAGCAGTGGTAGCGCCGGAGGGAGCAATCAGCCCCAGCATTTT
. | TRBJ1-1 | TRBD1 | TRBV28 | CASSNGQGQRAYTEAFF | TGTGCCAGCAGTAACGGACAGGGACAAAGGGCGTACACTGAAGCTTTCTTT
. | TRBJ2-3 | TRBD1 | TRBV6-6 | CASSGQGRDTQYF | TGTGCCAGTTCGGGACAGGGGAGAGATACGCAGTATTTT
. | TRBJ2-7 | TRBD1 | TRBV6-5 | CASSYGQGRSYEQYF | TGTGCCAGCAGTTACGGACAGGGGCGTTCCTACGAGCAGTACTTC
. | TRBJ1-5 | . | TRBV6-5 | CASSPGVANQPQHF | TGTGCCAGCAGCCCAGGGGTTGCCAATCAGCCCCAGCATTTT
. | TRBJ1-1 | . | TRBV5-1 | CASSLAGSNTEAFF | TGCGCCAGCAGCTTGGCAGGTTCGAACACTGAAGCTTTCTTT
. | TRBJ2-1 | . | TRBV9 | CASSVGPLSRNEQFF | TGTGCCAGCAGCGTAGGCCCCTTATCGAGGAATGAGCAGTTCTTC
. | TRBJ1-2 | TRBD1 | TRBV6-5 | CASSYSTGTANYGYTF | TGTGCCAGCAGTTACTCGACTGGGACAGCAAACTATGGCTACACCTTC
. | TRBJ2-4 | . | TRBV7-3 | CASSQGAPSNIQYF | TGTGCCAGCAGCCAAGGGGCCCCCTCGAACATTCAGTACTTC
. | TRBJ2-7 | . | TRBV20-1 | CSVLGYGEQYF | TGCAGTGTCCTAGGTTACGGCGAGCAGTACTTC
. | TRBJ2-7 | . | TRBV19 | CASIWGRDRSYEQYF | TGTGCCAGTATTTGGGGGCGGGACAGATCCTACGAGCAGTACTTC
. | TRBJ2-1 | . | TRBV27 | CASSSPGYNEQFF | TGTGCCAGCAGTTCCCCCGGGTACAATGAGCAGTTCTTC
. | TRBJ2-5 | . | TRBV27 | CASSNHRVGETQYF | TGTGCCAGCAGTAATCACAGGGTTGGTGAGACCCAGTACTTC
once | TRBJ2-1 | TRBD1 | TRBV27 | CASRGDSSYNEQFF | TGTGCCAGCAGGGGGGACAGCTCCTACAATGAGCAGTTCTTC
. | TRBJ2-6 | TRBD2 | TRBV7-3 | CASSYGGSGANVLTF | TGTGCCAGCAGTTACGGGGGGTCGGGGGCCAACGTCCTGACTTTC
. | TRBJ2-7 | TRBD2 | TRBV6-5 | CASRPSGGSSYEQYF | TGTGCCAGCAGGCCTAGCGGAGGGAGCTCCTACGAGCAGTACTTC